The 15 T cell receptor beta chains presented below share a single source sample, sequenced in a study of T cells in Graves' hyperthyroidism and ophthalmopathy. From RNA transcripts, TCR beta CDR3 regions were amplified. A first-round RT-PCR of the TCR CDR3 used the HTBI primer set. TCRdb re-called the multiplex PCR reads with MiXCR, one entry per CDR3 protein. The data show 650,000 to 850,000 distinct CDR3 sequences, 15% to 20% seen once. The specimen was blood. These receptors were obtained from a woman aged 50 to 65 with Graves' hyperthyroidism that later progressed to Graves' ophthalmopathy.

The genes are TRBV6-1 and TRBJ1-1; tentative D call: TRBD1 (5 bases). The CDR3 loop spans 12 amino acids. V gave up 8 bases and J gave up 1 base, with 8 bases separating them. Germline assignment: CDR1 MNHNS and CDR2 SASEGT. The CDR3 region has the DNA TGTGCCAGCTGGCAGGGGAACACTGAAGCTTTCTTT. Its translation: CASWQGNTEAFF.

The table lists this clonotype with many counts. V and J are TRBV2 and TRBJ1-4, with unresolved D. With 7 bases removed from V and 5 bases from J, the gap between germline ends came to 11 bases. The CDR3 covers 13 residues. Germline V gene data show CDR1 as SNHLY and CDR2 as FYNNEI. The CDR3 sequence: CASKEEVNEKLFF. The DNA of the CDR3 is TGTGCCAGCAAGGAGGAGGTGAATGAAAAACTGTTTTTT.

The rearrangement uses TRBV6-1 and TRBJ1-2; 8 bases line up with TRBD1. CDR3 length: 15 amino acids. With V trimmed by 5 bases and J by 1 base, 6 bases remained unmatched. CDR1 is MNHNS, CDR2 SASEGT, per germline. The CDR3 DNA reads TGTGCCAGCAGTTTTCGGGACAGGCTTAACTATGGCTACACCTTC. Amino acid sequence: CASSFRDRLNYGYTF.

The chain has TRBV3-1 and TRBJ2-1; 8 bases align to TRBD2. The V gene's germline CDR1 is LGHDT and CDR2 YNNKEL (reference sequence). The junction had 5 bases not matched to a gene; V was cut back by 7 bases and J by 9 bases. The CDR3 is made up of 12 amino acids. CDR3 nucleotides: TGTGCCAGCACCCGGGGGGGGGGTGAGCAGTTCTTC. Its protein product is CASTRGGGEQFF.

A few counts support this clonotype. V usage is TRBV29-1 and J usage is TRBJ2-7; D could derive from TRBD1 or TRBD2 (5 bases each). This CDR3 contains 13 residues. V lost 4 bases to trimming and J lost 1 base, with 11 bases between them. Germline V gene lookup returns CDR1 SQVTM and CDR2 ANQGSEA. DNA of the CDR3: TGCAGCGTTGGGGACGGGATTTCCTACGAGCAGTACTTC. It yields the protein CSVGDGISYEQYF.

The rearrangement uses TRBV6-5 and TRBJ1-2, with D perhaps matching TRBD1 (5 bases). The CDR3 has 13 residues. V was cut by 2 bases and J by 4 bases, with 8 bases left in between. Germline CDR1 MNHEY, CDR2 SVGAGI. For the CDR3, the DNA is TGTGCCAGCAGTTACGCAGACAGCTATGGCTACACCTTC. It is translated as CASSYADSYGYTF.

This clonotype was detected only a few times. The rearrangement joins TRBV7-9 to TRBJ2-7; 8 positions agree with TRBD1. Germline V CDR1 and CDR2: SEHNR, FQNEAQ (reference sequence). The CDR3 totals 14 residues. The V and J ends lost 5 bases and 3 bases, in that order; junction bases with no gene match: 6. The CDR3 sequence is CASSQTGAVYEQYF. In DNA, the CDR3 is TGTGCCAGCAGCCAGACAGGGGCCGTCTACGAGCAGTACTTC.

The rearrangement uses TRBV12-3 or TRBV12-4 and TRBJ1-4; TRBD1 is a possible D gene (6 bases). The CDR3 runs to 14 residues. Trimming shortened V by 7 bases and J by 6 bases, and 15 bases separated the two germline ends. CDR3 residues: CASTTSGVYEKLFF. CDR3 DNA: TGTGCCAGCACCACGTCAGGGGTGTATGAAAAACTGTTTTTT.

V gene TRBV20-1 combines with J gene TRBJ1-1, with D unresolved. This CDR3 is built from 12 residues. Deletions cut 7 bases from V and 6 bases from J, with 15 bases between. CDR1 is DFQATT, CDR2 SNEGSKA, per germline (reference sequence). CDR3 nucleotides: TGCAGTGGAAATCGGGGTCTACCTGAAGCTTTCTTT. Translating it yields CSGNRGLPEAFF.

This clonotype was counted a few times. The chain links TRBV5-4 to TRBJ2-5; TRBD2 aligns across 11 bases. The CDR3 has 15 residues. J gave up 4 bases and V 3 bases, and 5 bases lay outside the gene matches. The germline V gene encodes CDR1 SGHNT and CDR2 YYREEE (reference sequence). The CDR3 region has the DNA TGTGCCAGCAGCTGGGGTAGCGGGGGGGCAGAGACCCAGTACTTC. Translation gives CASSWGSGGAETQYF.

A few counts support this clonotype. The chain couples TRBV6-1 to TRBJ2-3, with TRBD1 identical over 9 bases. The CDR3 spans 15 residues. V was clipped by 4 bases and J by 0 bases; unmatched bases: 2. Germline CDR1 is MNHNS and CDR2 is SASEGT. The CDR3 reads CASSAQGASTDTQYF. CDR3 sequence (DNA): TGTGCCAGCAGTGCACAGGGGGCTAGCACAGATACGCAGTATTTT.

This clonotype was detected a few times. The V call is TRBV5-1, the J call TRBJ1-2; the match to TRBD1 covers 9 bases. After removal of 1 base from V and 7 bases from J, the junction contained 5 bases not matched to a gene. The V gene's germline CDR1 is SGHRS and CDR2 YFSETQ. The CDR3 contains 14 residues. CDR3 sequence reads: CASSLLQGAGGYTF. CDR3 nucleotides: TGCGCCAGCAGCTTGTTACAGGGGGCAGGTGGCTACACCTTC.

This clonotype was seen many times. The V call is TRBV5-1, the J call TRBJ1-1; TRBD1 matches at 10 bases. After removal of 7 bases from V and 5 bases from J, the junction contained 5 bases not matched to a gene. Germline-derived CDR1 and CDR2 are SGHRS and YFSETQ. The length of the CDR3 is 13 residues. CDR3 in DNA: TGCGCCAGCCAGACAGGGGGCGGAACTGAAGCTTTCTTT. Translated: CASQTGGGTEAFF.

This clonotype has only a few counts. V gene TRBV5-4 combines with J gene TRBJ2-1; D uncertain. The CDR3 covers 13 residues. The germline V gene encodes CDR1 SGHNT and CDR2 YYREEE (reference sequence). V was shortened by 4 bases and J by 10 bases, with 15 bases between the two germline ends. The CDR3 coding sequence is TGTGCCAGCAGCCTCGAGATAGCTACCGAGCAGTTCTTC. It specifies CASSLEIATEQFF.

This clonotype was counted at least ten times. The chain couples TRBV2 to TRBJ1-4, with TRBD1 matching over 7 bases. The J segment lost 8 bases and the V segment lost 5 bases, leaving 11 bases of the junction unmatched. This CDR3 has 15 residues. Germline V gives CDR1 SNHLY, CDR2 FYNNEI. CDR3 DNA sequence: TGTGCCAGCAGTCCGCGACAGGGACGTGGGGAAAAACTGTTTTTT. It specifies CASSPRQGRGEKLFF.